These 24 T cell receptor beta chains were all obtained from the same sample, sequenced in a study of T cells expressing NK-cell markers. From its re-call of the 5' RACE reads, TCRdb lists each CDR3 protein once, without DNA. The listing contains some 450,000 distinct CDR3 sequences. Input material: blood T cells: a sorted CD56 or NKG2C T cell subset, CD4+ or CD8+ T cells, or bulk PBMC T cells (not recorded which). The receptors were sampled from a woman between 18 and 70 years old in good health.

This chain joins TRBV28 and TRBJ2-7; the D call from TCRdb, TRBD1, cannot be confirmed without DNA. The germline CDR1 and CDR2 sequences are MDHEN and SYDVKM. This CDR3 has 15 amino acids. CDR3 sequence: CASSFRGPLSYEQYF.

The V and J genes are TRBV4-3 and TRBJ1-2. CDR3 length equals 14 residues. Germline V CDR1 and CDR2: LGHNA, YSLEER. CDR3 sequence reads: CASSQDVYNYGYTF.

The chain is built from TRBV7-9 and TRBJ2-5; TCRdb reports TRBD1, a call that lacks DNA to check it against. Germline V gives CDR1 SEHNR, CDR2 FQNEAQ (reference sequence). This CDR3 has 15 residues. The CDR3: CASSLLTGGTETQYF.

V gene TRBV4-3 combines with J gene TRBJ1-5. The CDR3 sequence is 13 residues long. The germline V gene has CDR1 LGHNA and CDR2 YSLEER. The CDR3 protein is CASSQHRQQPQHF.

The chain couples TRBV20-1 to TRBJ2-1; TCRdb outputs TRBD2, but without DNA this stays unchecked. The germline CDR1 and CDR2 sequences are DFQATT and SNEGSKA (reference sequence). The CDR3 spans 14 residues. CDR3 sequence: CSASRASGDDEQFF.

The chain has TRBV10-1 and TRBJ2-5. Germline-derived CDR1 and CDR2 are WNHNN and SYGVQD (reference sequence). The CDR3 extends over 14 amino acids. CDR3 amino acids: CASSPSSSRETQYF.

This chain joins TRBV10-3 and TRBJ1-1; TCRdb's assignment of TRBD1 cannot be checked, as there is no DNA. Germline loops: CDR1 ENHRY, CDR2 SYGVKD. CDR3 size: 15 residues. The CDR3 loop is CAISGTGGANTEAFF.

The chain uses TRBV18 and TRBJ2-1. The V gene's germline CDR1 is KGHSH and CDR2 LQKENI. The CDR3 has 15 residues. CDR3 sequence: CASSPLSATYNEQFF.

This rearrangement joins TRBV28 to TRBJ2-7; TCRdb gives TRBD1 as the D gene, but with no DNA this cannot be confirmed. The CDR3 consists of 15 residues. Germline lookup yields CDR1 MDHEN and CDR2 SYDVKM. The CDR3 sequence: CASSSIGTGKNEQYF.

This chain connects TRBV7-2 to TRBJ1-2. Germline lookup yields CDR1 SGHTA and CDR2 FQGNSA. The CDR3 covers 15 residues. The CDR3 spells CASSLVGNPNYGYTF.

This rearrangement joins TRBV20-1 to TRBJ1-1. CDR1 is DFQATT, CDR2 SNEGSKA, per germline (reference sequence). The CDR3 contains 14 residues. CDR3 residues: CSARDGTMNTEAFF.

The chain couples TRBV7-8 to TRBJ2-5; the TRBD1 assignment by TCRdb is unverifiable without DNA. The CDR3 has 17 amino acids. Germline values: CDR1 SGHVS, CDR2 FQNEAQ. This chain's CDR3 is CASTYTQIAGVQETQYF. Filled out from reference TRBV7-8 and TRBJ2-5, the complete variable domain reads GAGVSQSPRYKVAKRGQDVALRCDPISGHVSLFWYQQALGQGPEFLTYFQNEAQLDKSGLPSDRFFAERPEGSVSTLKIQRTQQEDSAVYLCASTYTQIAGVQETQYFGPGTRLLVL.

The chain combines TRBV12-3 or TRBV12-4 with TRBJ2-4; the TCRdb D gene call, TRBD1, has no DNA to confirm it. This CDR3 has 17 residues. The CDR3 sequence is CASSLGTVGVGKNIQYF.

The V and J genes are TRBV12-3 or TRBV12-4 and TRBJ1-2. The CDR3 covers 15 residues. The CDR3 is CASSLRPESNYGYTF.

This chain links TRBV7-2 with TRBJ2-1; the D call of TRBD1 rests on TCRdb alone, since no DNA is present to check it. CDR3 length: 13 residues. Germline CDR1 reads SGHTA; CDR2 reads FQGNSA. CDR3 loop: CASSPGDSDEQFF.

V usage is TRBV28 and J usage is TRBJ1-4; the D gene TCRdb calls, TRBD1, cannot be checked with no DNA. Germline V gene lookup returns CDR1 MDHEN and CDR2 SYDVKM. CDR3 length equals 17 residues. CDR3 sequence: CASSSRGRTSSGEKLFF.

This sequence joins TRBV10-3 and TRBJ1-1. The V gene's germline CDR1 is ENHRY and CDR2 SYGVKD. This CDR3 has 14 residues. CDR3 in amino acids: CAISEGQPNTEAFF.

The rearrangement links TRBV30 to TRBJ1-4. The CDR3 has 14 residues. The germline V gene encodes CDR1 GTSNPN and CDR2 SVGIG (reference sequence). CDR3: CAWSVSSGNEKLFF.

The chain combines TRBV6-1 with TRBJ1-3. CDR3 length: 13 residues. CDR1 and CDR2 (germline): MNHNS, SASEGT. The CDR3 spells CATGRGSGNTIYF.

The chain joins TRBV20-1 to TRBJ2-3; no DNA is available, so the TRBD2 call from TCRdb remains unchecked. Per the germline V gene, CDR1 is DFQATT and CDR2 is SNEGSKA (reference sequence). The length of the CDR3 is 15 residues. The CDR3 sequence: CSASKRESSTDTQYF.

This sequence joins TRBV5-5 and TRBJ2-2; TCRdb designates TRBD1, a call that cannot be tested without DNA. CDR1 is SGHKS, CDR2 YYEKEE, per germline (reference sequence). This CDR3 spans 17 amino acids. CDR3 protein: CASSLAPGQGRAGELFF.

The CDR3 sequence is CSARDSRYYTEAFF. V usage is TRBV20-1 and J usage is TRBJ1-1. Per germline, CDR1 DFQATT and CDR2 SNEGSKA (reference sequence). The CDR3 contains 14 residues.

This sequence joins TRBV12-3 or TRBV12-4 and TRBJ1-1; TCRdb reports TRBD1, a call that lacks DNA to check it against. This CDR3 contains 13 residues. The CDR3: CASTPTANTEAFF.

The chain has TRBV20-1 and TRBJ1-5. CDR3 length: 13 residues. The V gene's germline CDR1 is DFQATT and CDR2 SNEGSKA (reference sequence). This CDR3 reads CSARGISNQPQHF.